The 3 T cell receptor beta chains below all came from one sample that was sequenced in a study of patients and donors after allogeneic stem cell transplantation. One entry per CDR3 protein, called by TCRdb with MiXCR from the RT-PCR reads. The table shows about 410,000 distinct CDR3 sequences, with roughly 16% occurring only once. Sequences were obtained from blood, either unsorted or a sorted T cell fraction (not recorded which). Source of these receptors: a human donor who was either an allogeneic HSCT recipient or a stem cell or donor lymphocyte infusion donor (not recorded which). It is not recorded whose cells these are; they may come from a transplant donor.

The chain couples TRBV2 to TRBJ2-1; 7 positions match TRBD2. The CDR3 is made up of 15 amino acids. Germline loops: CDR1 SNHLY, CDR2 FYNNEI. The trim removed 4 bases at V and 0 bases at J, leaving 3 bases unmatched. CDR3 nucleotides: TGTGCCAGCAGTGGGGAGGGTGACTCCTACAATGAGCAGTTCTTC. It specifies CASSGEGDSYNEQFF.

This clonotype was picked up a small number of times. V gene TRBV3-1 combines with J gene TRBJ2-7; D not resolved. V shed 1 base and J shed 2 bases, with 12 bases lying between them. Germline V gives CDR1 LGHDT, CDR2 YNNKEL (reference sequence). The CDR3 loop spans 15 amino acids. CDR3 sequence reads: CASSQVDLPPYEQYF. For the CDR3, the DNA is TGTGCCAGCAGCCAAGTAGACTTACCCCCCTACGAGCAGTACTTC.

This clonotype has a handful of counts. The V and J genes are TRBV12-3 or TRBV12-4 and TRBJ1-1; 8 nucleotides match TRBD1. The CDR3 loop spans 12 amino acids. Trimming at V came to 7 bases and at J to 11 bases, leaving 9 bases not matched to a gene. DNA for the CDR3: TGTGCCAGCATTTACCAGGGGGCGCCGGCTTTCTTT. Translation: CASIYQGAPAFF.